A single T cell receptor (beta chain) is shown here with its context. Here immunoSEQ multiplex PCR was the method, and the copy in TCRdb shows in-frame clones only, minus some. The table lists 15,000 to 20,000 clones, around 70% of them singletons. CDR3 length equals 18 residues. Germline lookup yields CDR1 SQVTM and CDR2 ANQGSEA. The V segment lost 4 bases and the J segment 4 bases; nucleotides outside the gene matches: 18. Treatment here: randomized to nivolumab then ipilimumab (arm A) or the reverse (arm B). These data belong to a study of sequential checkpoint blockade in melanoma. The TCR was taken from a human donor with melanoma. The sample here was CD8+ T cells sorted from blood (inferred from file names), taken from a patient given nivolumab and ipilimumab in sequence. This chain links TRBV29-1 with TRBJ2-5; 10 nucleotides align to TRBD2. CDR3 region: CSVGGLAGAGGPPETQYF. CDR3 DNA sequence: TGCAGCGTTGGAGGATTAGCAGGAGCGGGAGGGCCCCCAGAGACCCAGTACTTC.